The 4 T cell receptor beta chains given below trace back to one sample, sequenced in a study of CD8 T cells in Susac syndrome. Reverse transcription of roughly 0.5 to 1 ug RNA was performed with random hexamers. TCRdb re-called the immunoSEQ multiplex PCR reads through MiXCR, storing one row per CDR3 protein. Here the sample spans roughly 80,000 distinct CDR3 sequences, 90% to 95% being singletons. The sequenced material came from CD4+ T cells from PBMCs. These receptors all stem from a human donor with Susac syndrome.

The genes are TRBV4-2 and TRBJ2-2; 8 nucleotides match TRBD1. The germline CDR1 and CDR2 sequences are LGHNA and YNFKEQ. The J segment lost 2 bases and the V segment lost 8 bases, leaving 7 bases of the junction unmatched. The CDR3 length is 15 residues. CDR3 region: CASGRGTGNTGELFF. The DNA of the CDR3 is TGTGCCAGCGGTAGAGGGACAGGCAACACCGGGGAGCTGTTTTTT.

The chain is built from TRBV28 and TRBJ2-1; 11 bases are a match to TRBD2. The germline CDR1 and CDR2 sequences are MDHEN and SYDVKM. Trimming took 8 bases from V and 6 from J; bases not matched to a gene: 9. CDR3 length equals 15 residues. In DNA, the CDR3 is TGTGCCAGCGGCGGTAGCGGGAGGGCCGTCAATGAGCAGTTCTTC. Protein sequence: CASGGSGRAVNEQFF.

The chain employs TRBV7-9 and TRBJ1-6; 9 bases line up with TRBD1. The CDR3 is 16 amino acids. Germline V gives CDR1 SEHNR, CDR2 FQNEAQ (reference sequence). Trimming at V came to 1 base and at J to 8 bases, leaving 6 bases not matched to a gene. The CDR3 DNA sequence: TGTGCCAGCAGCTTAGAGTGGGACAGGGAGTATTCACCCCTCCACTTT. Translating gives CASSLEWDREYSPLHF.

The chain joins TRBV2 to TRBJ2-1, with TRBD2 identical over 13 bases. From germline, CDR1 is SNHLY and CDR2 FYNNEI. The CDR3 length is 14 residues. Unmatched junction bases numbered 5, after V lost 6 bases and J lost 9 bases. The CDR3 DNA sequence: TGTGCCAGCAGGAGACTAGCGGGAGGACTTGAGCAGTTCTTC. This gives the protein CASRRLAGGLEQFF.